This T cell receptor beta chain was sequenced in a study of T cell changes during pregnancy in multiple sclerosis (dated by TCRdb to 2018 to 2020). The study in broad terms: Changes in the T cell repertoire over the course of pregnancy were examined in this study in women with multiple sclerosis.

In regard to this clone: The specificity of this receptor is unknown. Base qualities are not recorded, but no much larger clone differs from it by a single base.

Taken from the germline V gene, the CDR1 and CDR2 loops are SGDLS and YYNGEE. Trimming at the junction amounts to 4 bases on V and 1 base on J, and the germline ends lie 13 bases apart. Including the terminal cysteine and phenylalanine, the CDR3 comprises 15 residues. Of the read, only the CDR3 DNA is kept; its 45 bases are in frame from base 1. Receptors were amplified or captured by the immunoSEQ multiplex PCR assay. TCRdb provides this immuneACCESS table in a form limited to in-frame rearrangements. Some clones are lacking; in checked studies, under half of them reflect an unresolved V gene, and why the rest are absent is not known. This sample is represented by tens of thousands of clones; around 94% of them were singletons. The top ten clonotypes cover just over 0.65% of the sample.

This specimen was CD4+ T cells from peripheral blood mononuclear cells, taken in the third trimester of pregnancy. The receptor's source is a female donor with multiple sclerosis, enrolled in a pregnancy study. The sequence is built from TRBV9 and TRBJ2-3; TRBD2 is a weak D gene call, 6 bases matching. The nucleotide sequence reads as follows: TGTGCCAGCAGCCCCACGGGCGGGGGCACAGATACGCAGTATTTT. Translation gives CASSPTGGGTDTQYF.